Each of the 25 T cell receptor beta chains below was sequenced from the same sample in a study of shared clonotypes between healthy human individuals. Profiled with immunoSEQ multiplex PCR; TCRdb holds only in-frame clones, not every one. Of around 700,000 clones listed, about 92% are singletons. Naive CD8 cells lacked CD45RO and underwent positive selection for CCR7, leaving out terminally differentiated effector memory CD45RA+ cells. Sequencing was carried out using naive CD8+ T cells sorted from blood. These receptors all come from a man between 25 and 39 years old in good health.

The V gene is TRBV29-1, the J gene TRBJ1-5; D not resolved. V lost 0 bases, J lost 12 bases, and 12 bases lay in between. Germline V gene data show CDR1 as SQVTM and CDR2 as ANQGSEA. This CDR3 has 12 amino acids. CDR3 coding DNA: TGCAGCGTTGAAGATGGCCTCCTAGGCCAGCATTTT. Amino acids: CSVEDGLLGQHF.

The V gene is TRBV5-1, the J gene TRBJ1-3; D unclear. CDR3 size: 15 residues. CDR1 and CDR2 (germline): SGHRS, YFSETQ. The germline V and J ends were trimmed by 3 bases and 0 bases, with 10 bases remaining between them. The CDR3 here is CASSSDGTSGNTIYF. The CDR3 DNA is TGCGCCAGCAGCTCTGACGGAACCTCTGGAAACACCATATATTTT.

This chain links TRBV30 with TRBJ1-4; 10 bases are a match to TRBD1. The germline V gene encodes CDR1 GTSNPN and CDR2 SVGIG (reference sequence). The CDR3 length is 15 residues. Trimming took 1 base from V and 7 from J; bases not matched to a gene: 6. This chain's CDR3 is CAWSDPGQGIEKLFF. Here the CDR3 DNA reads TGTGCCTGGAGTGATCCGGGACAGGGGATTGAAAAACTGTTTTTT.

This sequence joins TRBV2 and TRBJ2-5, with 9 bases matching TRBD1. The V gene end was trimmed by 6 bases and the J gene end by 4 bases; junction bases not matched to a gene: 9. The CDR3 runs 15 residues. Looked up from germline, CDR1 is SNHLY and CDR2 is FYNNEI. CDR3 sequence: CASRDPGQGPETQYF. The CDR3 region has the DNA TGTGCCAGCAGGGATCCGGGACAGGGCCCAGAGACCCAGTACTTC. Looking up the rest from reference TRBV2 and TRBJ2-5 gives the full variable domain: EPEVTQTPSHQVTQMGQEVILRCVPISNHLYFYWYRQILGQKVEFLVSFYNNEISEKSEIFDDQFSVERPDGSNFTLKIRSTKLEDSAMYFCASRDPGQGPETQYFGPGTRLLVL.

This chain joins TRBV13 and TRBJ1-3, with no clear D. The length of the CDR3 is 15 residues. CDR1 PRHDT and CDR2 FYEKMQ come from the germline V gene (reference sequence). With 1 base removed from V and 4 bases from J, the gap between germline ends came to 11 bases. The CDR3: CASSLETGPGNTIYF. CDR3 DNA sequence: TGTGCCAGCAGCTTAGAGACCGGGCCCGGAAACACCATATATTTT.

This sequence joins TRBV4-1 and TRBJ2-3; D ambiguous. V lost 1 base to trimming and J lost 2 bases, with 7 bases between them. The CDR3 is made up of 14 amino acids. Germline CDR1 MGHRA, CDR2 YSYEKL. The CDR3 region has the DNA TGCGCCAGCAGCCAAGGAGCCAACACAGATACGCAGTATTTT. It translates to CASSQGANTDTQYF.

The V gene is TRBV11-2, the J gene TRBJ2-3; 10 positions match TRBD1. V shed 6 bases, J shed 2 bases, and the junction held 14 bases outside the gene matches. Germline V gene lookup returns CDR1 SGHAT and CDR2 FQNNGV. The CDR3 length is 18 residues. The CDR3 reads CASRKHHVGTGVTDTQYF. Written as DNA, the CDR3 is TGTGCCAGCAGAAAACATCACGTGGGGACAGGGGTCACAGATACGCAGTATTTT.

The chain combines TRBV7-9 with TRBJ1-1; 10 bases fit TRBD1. This CDR3 comprises 16 residues. From germline, CDR1 is SEHNR and CDR2 FQNEAQ (reference sequence). Germline trimming cut 4 bases from V and 5 bases from J; bases unmatched to any gene: 10. The CDR3 loop reads CASSSPGQGFITEAFF. The CDR3 bases are TGTGCCAGCAGCTCACCGGGACAGGGGTTTATTACTGAAGCTTTCTTT.

The rearrangement links TRBV29-1 to TRBJ2-1; D unclear. The ends were cut back, 4 bases at V and 7 bases at J, with 14 bases in the middle. This CDR3 is 13 amino acids long. Germline CDR1 and CDR2: SQVTM and ANQGSEA. In DNA, the CDR3 is TGCAGCGTTGTAACGCGCGACGGGAATGAGCAGTTCTTC. The encoded protein is CSVVTRDGNEQFF.

This clone showed up just a few times. The chain couples TRBV30 to TRBJ1-1; D may be TRBD1 (5 bases). Germline values: CDR1 GTSNPN, CDR2 SVGIG (reference sequence). The CDR3 runs 13 residues. V was clipped by 2 bases and J by 1 base, with 8 bases between them. For the CDR3, the DNA is TGTGCCTGGAGTAGGGGACCGAACACTGAAGCTTTCTTT. Residues: CAWSRGPNTEAFF. Full variable domain (missing parts from reference TRBV30 and TRBJ1-1): SQTIHQWPATLVQPVGSPLSLECTVEGTSNPNLYWYRQAAGRGLQLLFYSVGIGQISSEVPQNLSASRPQDRQFILSSKKLLLSDSGFYLCAWSRGPNTEAFFGQGTRLTVV.

The chain carries TRBV7-3 and TRBJ2-1, with no clear D. CDR3 length equals 13 residues. The germline gives CDR1 SGHTA, CDR2 FQGTGA. The V gene lost 6 bases and the J gene lost 10 bases, with 16 bases spanning the gap. In DNA form, the CDR3 reads TGTGCCAGCAGTAAAGACATGACGGCGGAGCAGTTCTTC. Protein: CASSKDMTAEQFF.

V gene TRBV7-9 combines with J gene TRBJ1-2; 8 bases agree with TRBD1. Germline CDR1 SEHNR, CDR2 FQNEAQ (reference sequence). The CDR3 spans 16 residues. Unmatched junction bases numbered 14, after V lost 3 bases and J lost 8 bases. CDR3 nucleotide sequence: TGTGCCAGCAGCTTGGAGACCCGGGACAGGTTACGAGGCTACACCTTC. Translation: CASSLETRDRLRGYTF.

The chain couples TRBV5-6 to TRBJ2-7, with 8 bases aligning to TRBD1. The CDR3 loop spans 15 amino acids. The ends lost 3 bases at V and 0 bases at J; junction bases unmatched: 5. The germline gives CDR1 SGHDT, CDR2 YYEEEE. CDR3 bases: TGTGCCAGCAGCTCGACAGGGGAAACCTCCTACGAGCAGTACTTC. Amino acid sequence: CASSSTGETSYEQYF.

The V and J genes are TRBV9 and TRBJ2-7, with 13 bases that match TRBD2. The V gene end was trimmed by 4 bases and the J gene end by 2 bases; junction bases not matched to a gene: 3. The CDR3 runs 15 residues. The germline V gene has CDR1 SGDLS and CDR2 YYNGEE. The chain's CDR3 is CASSLGLAGAYEQYF. For the CDR3, the DNA is TGTGCCAGCAGCCTTGGACTAGCGGGGGCCTACGAGCAGTACTTC.

The chain recombines TRBV29-1 with TRBJ2-7, with D perhaps given as TRBD1 or TRBD2 (5 bases each). The ends were cut back, 4 bases at V and 7 bases at J, with 14 bases in the middle. CDR3 size: 12 residues. Germline CDR1 is SQVTM and CDR2 is ANQGSEA. CDR3 nucleotides: TGCAGCGTTGTTGAGGGGCGAGGAGAGCAGTACTTC. The encoded protein is CSVVEGRGEQYF.

The rearrangement uses TRBV29-1 and TRBJ2-2; D uncertain. The CDR3 totals 15 residues. Between the trimmed V and J ends, which lost 1 base and 3 bases, there was a span of 12 bases. The germline gives CDR1 SQVTM, CDR2 ANQGSEA. The CDR3 reads CSVEVEASYTGELFF. CDR3 DNA: TGCAGCGTTGAAGTAGAGGCGAGCTACACCGGGGAGCTGTTTTTT.

The chain uses TRBV27 and TRBJ2-1; D not certain. The germline gives CDR1 MNHEY, CDR2 SMNVEV (reference sequence). Trimming stripped 5 bases from V and 8 bases from J, with 16 bases between. The length of the CDR3 is 14 residues. The CDR3 loop reads CASSPLRIGDEQFF. CDR3 sequence (DNA): TGTGCCAGCAGTCCTCTAAGGATTGGTGATGAGCAGTTCTTC.

The V and J genes are TRBV7-6 and TRBJ2-7, with 8 positions matching TRBD2. The V gene end was trimmed by 1 base and the J gene end by 1 base; junction bases not matched to a gene: 9. Germline CDR1 is SGHVS and CDR2 is FNYEAQ. This CDR3 comprises 17 residues. CDR3: CASSLEATGLASYEQYF. The CDR3 DNA sequence: TGTGCCAGCAGCTTAGAGGCGACCGGACTAGCTTCCTACGAGCAGTACTTC.

The J gene is TRBJ2-7, the V gene TRBV11-2; 11 nucleotides line up with TRBD2. V dropped 2 bases and J dropped 3; count of bases not matched to a gene: 9. The CDR3 contains 17 residues. CDR1 is SGHAT, CDR2 FQNNGV, per germline. CDR3 sequence reads: CASSLTDLGLAVYEQYF. The CDR3 DNA is TGTGCCAGCAGCTTAACAGACCTGGGACTAGCGGTCTACGAGCAGTACTTC.

This clone has more than one count but fewer than ten. The genes are TRBV28 and TRBJ2-7; possibly TRBD2 for D (6 bases). CDR1 MDHEN and CDR2 SYDVKM come from the germline V gene. CDR3 length: 16 residues. The V gene lost 5 bases and the J gene lost 0 bases, with 17 bases spanning the gap. Here the CDR3 reads CASSRDGSYSSYEQYF. The DNA for the CDR3 is TGTGCCAGCAGTCGCGACGGGAGCTATAGCTCCTACGAGCAGTACTTC.

The chain has TRBV29-1 and TRBJ2-2, with 8 bases that match TRBD1. Germline trimming cut 0 bases from V and 1 base from J; bases unmatched to any gene: 1. This CDR3 region has 15 residues. Germline CDR1 and CDR2: SQVTM and ANQGSEA. The CDR3 nucleotides are TGCAGCGTTGAAGAACAGGGGGGGAACACCGGGGAGCTGTTTTTT. Protein sequence: CSVEEQGGNTGELFF.

V gene TRBV27 combines with J gene TRBJ2-1, with 11 bases that match TRBD1. V shed 2 bases and J 6 bases; nucleotides not matched to a gene: 0. The length of the CDR3 is 14 residues. Germline-derived CDR1 and CDR2 are MNHEY and SMNVEV (reference sequence). The CDR3 region is CASSLGTGGNEQFF. In DNA, the CDR3 is TGTGCCAGCAGTTTAGGGACAGGGGGCAATGAGCAGTTCTTC.

The chain combines TRBV5-8 with TRBJ1-5, with unresolved D. The CDR3 extends over 15 amino acids. Trimming took 0 bases from V and 0 from J, leaving 7 bases between them. Germline loops: CDR1 SGHTS, CDR2 YDEGEE. The CDR3 DNA follows: TGTGCCAGCAGCTTGGGAGGCAATAGCAATCAGCCCCAGCATTTT. It yields the protein CASSLGGNSNQPQHF.

This chain uses TRBV27 with TRBJ1-5, with 7 bases that match TRBD1. Germline CDR1 MNHEY, CDR2 SMNVEV (reference sequence). The CDR3 totals 15 residues. The V and J ends lost 6 bases and 2 bases, in that order; junction bases with no gene match: 7. CDR3: CASSHRGRGNQPQHF. In DNA, the CDR3 is TGTGCCAGCAGCCACAGGGGTAGGGGCAATCAGCCCCAGCATTTT.

The sample holds one count of this clone. The V call is TRBV28, the J call TRBJ2-6, with D possibly matching TRBD1 (5 bases). The germline CDR1 and CDR2 sequences are MDHEN and SYDVKM. The CDR3 is 16 amino acids. The ends were cut back, 5 bases at V and 3 bases at J, with 14 bases in the middle. In nucleotides, the CDR3 is TGTGCCAGCAGTCTACCCCAGGGCGGTGGGGCCAACGTCCTGACTTTC. This translates into CASSLPQGGGANVLTF.